The next 13 T cell receptor beta chains were all read from a single sample in a study of CD8 T cells in ankylosing spondylitis. Notes on the study in general: About 8 highly homologous variants made up a TCR beta motif, and this motif appeared characteristic of ankylosing spondylitis blood.

No antigen has been assigned to these receptors. TCRdb re-derived calls from the 5' RACE reads in MiXCR, one entry per CDR3 protein. The repertoire consists of about 540,000 distinct CDR3 sequences, with about 13% occurring once and the leading ten covering nearly 7%. Sequenced input: blood, either unsorted or a sorted T cell fraction (not recorded which). These receptors were obtained from a male donor with ankylosing spondylitis.

The chain links TRBV7-9 to TRBJ2-3; D is ambiguous. Germline V gives CDR1 SEHNR, CDR2 FQNEAQ (reference sequence). V gave up 2 bases and J gave up 5 bases, with 14 bases separating them. The CDR3 length is 15 residues. CDR3 sequence: CASSLLGPARDTQYF. CDR3 sequence (DNA): TGTGCCAGCAGCTTACTAGGGCCGGCGAGAGATACGCAGTATTTT.

This clonotype was detected ten times or more. The V gene is TRBV18, the J gene TRBJ1-6; a weak D match, TRBD1 (6 bases). V lost 2 bases, J lost 10 bases, and 12 bases lay in between. Germline-derived CDR1 and CDR2 are KGHSH and LQKENI. This CDR3 region has 14 residues. The CDR3 sequence is CASSPNPGDSPLHF. In nucleotides, the CDR3 is TGTGCCAGCTCACCAAACCCAGGGGACTCACCCCTCCACTTT.

The V gene is TRBV2, the J gene TRBJ2-3; D is undetermined. Per the germline V gene, CDR1 is SNHLY and CDR2 is FYNNEI. The CDR3 runs 14 residues. V was pared by 6 bases and J by 2 bases, with 12 bases between. This chain's CDR3 is CASSSGSATDTQYF. The CDR3 DNA is TGTGCCAGCAGCTCAGGCAGCGCCACAGATACGCAGTATTTT.

The genes are TRBV5-4 and TRBJ1-1, with D unresolved. V gave up 3 bases and J gave up 4 bases, with 10 bases separating them. CDR1 and CDR2 from the germline V gene are SGHNT and YYREEE (reference sequence). The CDR3 runs 13 residues. The CDR3 loop is CASSSPEFTEAFF. In DNA form, the CDR3 reads TGTGCCAGCAGCTCTCCAGAATTCACTGAAGCTTTCTTT. Together with reference TRBV5-4 and TRBJ1-1, the CDR3 gives the full variable domain: ETGVTQSPTHLIKTRGQQVTLRCSSQSGHNTVSWYQQALGQGPQFIFQYYREEENGRGNFPPRFSGLQFPNYSSELNVNALELDDSALYLCASSSPEFTEAFFGQGTRLTVV.

The gene calls are TRBV18 and TRBJ2-7; TRBD1 might be the D (5 bases). V shed 4 bases and J shed 3 bases, with 7 bases lying between them. This CDR3 region has 12 residues. Germline-derived CDR1 and CDR2 are KGHSH and LQKENI. CDR3 sequence (DNA): TGTGCCAGCTCACAGGGGATCTACGAGCAGTACTTC. It translates to CASSQGIYEQYF. Full variable domain (rest looked up from reference TRBV18 and TRBJ2-7): NAGVMQNPRHLVRRRGQEARLRCSPMKGHSHVYWYRQLPEEGLKFMVYLQKENIIDESGMPKERFSAEFPKEGPSILRIQQVVRGDSAAYFCASSQGIYEQYFGPGTRLTVT.

The table lists this clonotype with a few counts. The J gene is TRBJ2-3, the V gene TRBV18; tentative D call: TRBD1 (6 bases). CDR3 length: 17 amino acids. The germline V gene encodes CDR1 KGHSH and CDR2 LQKENI. Trimming pared 4 bases from V and 2 bases from J, leaving 19 bases between. Here the CDR3 reads CASSRGPWDTFTDTQYF. Here the CDR3 DNA reads TGTGCCAGCTCACGGGGGCCTTGGGACACCTTCACAGATACGCAGTATTTT.

This chain connects TRBV12-3 or TRBV12-4 to TRBJ2-7, with 11 bases matching TRBD2. Unmatched junction bases numbered 8, after V lost 7 bases and J lost 6 bases. This CDR3 is 14 amino acids long. The CDR3 coding sequence is TGTGCCAGCACCCATAGCGGGAGGGCCTCCGAGCAGTACGTC. Protein sequence: CASTHSGRASEQYV.

The chain uses TRBV11-2 and TRBJ1-5; 7 positions match TRBD1. Germline V gives CDR1 SGHAT, CDR2 FQNNGV. The J segment lost 0 bases and the V segment lost 5 bases, leaving 13 bases of the junction unmatched. CDR3 length equals 18 residues. CDR3: CASSLGDSYPYSNQPQHF. CDR3 bases: TGTGCCAGCAGCCTAGGGGACAGCTACCCTTATAGCAATCAGCCCCAGCATTTT.

This clonotype has more than one count but fewer than ten. The chain uses TRBV5-1 and TRBJ2-5; 8 bases align to TRBD2. The CDR3 runs to 15 residues. V dropped 4 bases and J dropped 5; count of bases not matched to a gene: 10. Per the germline V gene, CDR1 is SGHRS and CDR2 is YFSETQ. The CDR3 loop is CASSPLSSGLETQYF. Written as DNA, the CDR3 is TGCGCCAGCAGCCCCCTGTCTAGCGGGTTGGAGACCCAGTACTTC. The full variable domain, with the rest looked up from reference TRBV5-1 and TRBJ2-5, is KAGVTQTPRYLIKTRGQQVTLSCSPISGHRSVSWYQQTPGQGLQFLFEYFSETQRNKGNFPGRFSGRQFSNSRSEMNVSTLELGDSALYLCASSPLSSGLETQYFGPGTRLLVL.

The V gene is TRBV12-3 or TRBV12-4, the J gene TRBJ2-6, with a weak D call TRBD1 (5 bases). CDR3 size: 16 residues. V was clipped by 5 bases and J by 1 base, with 12 bases between them. CDR3 protein: CASSPPDRSGANVLTF. CDR3 in DNA: TGTGCCAGCAGTCCCCCCGACAGATCTGGGGCCAACGTCCTGACTTTC.

In its sample, this clonotype was seen a few times. The chain is built from TRBV9 and TRBJ2-1; 11 positions match TRBD2. CDR1 is SGDLS and CDR2 is YYNGEE in the germline V gene. This CDR3 region has 16 residues. The trim removed 3 bases at V and 8 bases at J, leaving 10 bases unmatched. CDR3 amino acids: CASSADSGRAFYEQFF. In nucleotides, the CDR3 is TGTGCCAGCAGCGCCGATAGCGGGAGGGCCTTCTATGAGCAGTTCTTC. The complete variable domain, with remaining parts taken from reference TRBV9 and TRBJ2-1, reads DSGVTQTPKHLITATGQRVTLRCSPRSGDLSVYWYQQSLDQGLQFLIQYYNGEERAKGNILERFSAQQFPDLHSELNLSSLELGDSALYFCASSADSGRAFYEQFFGPGTRLTVL.

This sequence joins TRBV11-2 and TRBJ2-2; either TRBD1 or TRBD2 may fit D (5 bases each). The CDR3 runs to 14 residues. The V end lost 5 bases, the J end lost 2 bases, and 9 bases lay between the germline ends. Looked up from germline, CDR1 is SGHAT and CDR2 is FQNNGV. CDR3 residues: CASSRDHNTGELFF. The CDR3 DNA reads as TGTGCCAGCAGCCGGGACCACAACACCGGGGAGCTGTTTTTT.

The chain employs TRBV11-2 and TRBJ2-2; 12 nucleotides line up with TRBD2. This CDR3 region has 15 residues. V dropped 9 bases and J dropped 4; count of bases not matched to a gene: 6. Germline V gene lookup returns CDR1 SGHAT and CDR2 FQNNGV. Written as DNA, the CDR3 is TGTGCCAGTCAGACTAGCGGGAGTCTCACCGGGGAGCTGTTTTTT. As protein: CASQTSGSLTGELFF.